This T cell receptor (beta chain) is drawn from a study of OX40 agonist ivuxolimab in advanced cancers. Whole-study results and caveats: Low normalized clonal expansion also occurred in some nonresponding patients.

TCRdb's copy holds only in-frame clones and misses some; the assay was immunoSEQ multiplex PCR. The repertoire holds about 79,000 clones, with approximately 85% as singletons. Comments on this clone: Its antigen is as yet unknown.

Trimming cost V 1 base and J 4 bases; bases outside gene matches: 28. Germline CDR1 and CDR2: SGHTA and FQGTGA. The CDR3 spans 22 residues. Sequencing was performed on CD4+ or CD8+ T cells sorted from blood, taken in a trial of the OX40 agonist ivuxolimab. This TCR was sampled from an adult with an advanced solid tumor such as melanoma, head and neck, liver or kidney cancer. The gene calls are TRBV7-3 and TRBJ2-7; 7 nucleotides match TRBD2. CDR3 nucleotide sequence: TGTGCCAGCAGCTTAATCGGATCTAGGGCTAGCGGACCCCATTTTCGTACTTACGAGCAGTACTTC. This gives the protein CASSLIGSRASGPHFRTYEQYF.